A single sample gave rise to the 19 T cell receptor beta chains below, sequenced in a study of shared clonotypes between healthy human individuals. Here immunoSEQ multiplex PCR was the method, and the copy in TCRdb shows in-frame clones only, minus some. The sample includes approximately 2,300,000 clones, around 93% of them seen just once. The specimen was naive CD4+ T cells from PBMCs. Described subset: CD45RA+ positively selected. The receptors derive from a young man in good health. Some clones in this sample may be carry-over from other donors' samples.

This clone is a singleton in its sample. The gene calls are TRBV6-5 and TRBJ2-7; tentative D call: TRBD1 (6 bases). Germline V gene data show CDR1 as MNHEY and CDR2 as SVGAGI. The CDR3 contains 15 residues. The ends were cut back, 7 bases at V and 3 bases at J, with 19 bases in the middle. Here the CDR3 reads CASTPTDRSGYEQYF. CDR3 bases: TGTGCCAGCACCCCTACCGACAGGTCGGGCTACGAGCAGTACTTC.

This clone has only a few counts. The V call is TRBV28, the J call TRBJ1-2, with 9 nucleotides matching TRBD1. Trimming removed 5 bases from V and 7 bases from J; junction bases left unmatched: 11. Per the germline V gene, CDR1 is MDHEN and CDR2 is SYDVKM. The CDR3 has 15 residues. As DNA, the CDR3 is TGTGCCAGCAGTCCCGCCGGGACAGGGATTCGTGGCTACACCTTC. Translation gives CASSPAGTGIRGYTF.

The CDR3 nucleotides are TGCGCCAGCAGCTTCGGACTTCGGACAGGCCCTGCAACTAATGAAAAACTGTTTTTT. Its protein is CASSFGLRTGPATNEKLFF. The J gene is TRBJ1-4, the V gene TRBV5-1, with TRBD1 matching 7 bases. The germline V gene encodes CDR1 SGHRS and CDR2 YFSETQ. This CDR3 region has 19 residues. Trimming at V came to 2 bases and at J to 0 bases, leaving 13 bases not matched to a gene.

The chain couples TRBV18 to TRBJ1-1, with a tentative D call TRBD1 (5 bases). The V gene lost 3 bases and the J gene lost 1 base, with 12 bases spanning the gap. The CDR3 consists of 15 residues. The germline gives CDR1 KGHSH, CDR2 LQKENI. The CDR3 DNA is TGTGCCAGCTCACCGGGACCTTCGGGGAACACTGAAGCTTTCTTT. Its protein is CASSPGPSGNTEAFF. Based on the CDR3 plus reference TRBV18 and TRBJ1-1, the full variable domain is NAGVMQNPRHLVRRRGQEARLRCSPMKGHSHVYWYRQLPEEGLKFMVYLQKENIIDESGMPKERFSAEFPKEGPSILRIQQVVRGDSAAYFCASSPGPSGNTEAFFGQGTRLTVV.

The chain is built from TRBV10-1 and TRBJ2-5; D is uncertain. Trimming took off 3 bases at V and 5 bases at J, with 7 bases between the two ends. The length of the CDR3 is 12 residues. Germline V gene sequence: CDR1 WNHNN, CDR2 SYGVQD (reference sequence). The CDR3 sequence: CASSDRLETQYF. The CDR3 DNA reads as TGCGCCAGCAGTGATCGACTGGAGACCCAGTACTTC.

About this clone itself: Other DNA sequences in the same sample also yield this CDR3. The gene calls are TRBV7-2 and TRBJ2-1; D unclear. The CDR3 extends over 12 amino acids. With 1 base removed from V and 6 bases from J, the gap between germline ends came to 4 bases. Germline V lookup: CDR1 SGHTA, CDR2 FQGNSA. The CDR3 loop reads CASSLVANEQFF. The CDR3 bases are TGTGCCAGCAGCTTAGTCGCCAATGAGCAGTTCTTC.

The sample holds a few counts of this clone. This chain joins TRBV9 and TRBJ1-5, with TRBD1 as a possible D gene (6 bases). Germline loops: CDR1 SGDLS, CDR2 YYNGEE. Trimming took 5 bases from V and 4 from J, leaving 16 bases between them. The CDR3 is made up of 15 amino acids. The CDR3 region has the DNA TGTGCCAGCAGTCATCTGGGGGCAGAAAATCAGCCCCAGCATTTT. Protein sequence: CASSHLGAENQPQHF.

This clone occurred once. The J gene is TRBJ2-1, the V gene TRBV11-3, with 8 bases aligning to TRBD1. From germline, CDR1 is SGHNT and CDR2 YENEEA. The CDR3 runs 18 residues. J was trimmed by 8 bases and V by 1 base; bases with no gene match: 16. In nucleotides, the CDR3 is TGTGCCAGCAGCTTAGGTTTGTGGGGGTCGGGACAGGAGGATGAGCAGTTCTTC. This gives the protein CASSLGLWGSGQEDEQFF.

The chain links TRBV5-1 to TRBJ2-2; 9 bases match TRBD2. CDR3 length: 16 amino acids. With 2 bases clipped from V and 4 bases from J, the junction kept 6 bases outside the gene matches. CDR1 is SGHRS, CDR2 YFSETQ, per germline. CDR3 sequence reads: CASSFVLAGSTGELFF. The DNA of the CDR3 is TGCGCCAGCAGCTTTGTCCTAGCGGGAAGCACCGGGGAGCTGTTTTTT.

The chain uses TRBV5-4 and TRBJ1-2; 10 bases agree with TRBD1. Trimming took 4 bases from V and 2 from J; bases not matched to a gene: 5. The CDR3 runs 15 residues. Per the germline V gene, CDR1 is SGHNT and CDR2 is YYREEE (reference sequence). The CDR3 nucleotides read TGTGCCAGCAGCACGATGGGACAGGGGAACTATGGCTACACCTTC. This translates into CASSTMGQGNYGYTF.

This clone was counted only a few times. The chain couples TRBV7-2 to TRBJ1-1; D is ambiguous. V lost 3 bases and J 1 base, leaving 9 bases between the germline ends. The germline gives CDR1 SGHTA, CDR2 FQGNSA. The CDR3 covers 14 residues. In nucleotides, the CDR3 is TGTGCCAGCAGCTTGGCCCTAGGGAACACTGAAGCTTTCTTT. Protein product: CASSLALGNTEAFF.

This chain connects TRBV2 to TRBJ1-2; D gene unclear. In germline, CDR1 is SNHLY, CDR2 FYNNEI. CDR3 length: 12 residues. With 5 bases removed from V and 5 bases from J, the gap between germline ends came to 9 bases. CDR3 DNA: TGTGCCAGCAGTACCGGAACTTATGGCTACACCTTC. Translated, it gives CASSTGTYGYTF.

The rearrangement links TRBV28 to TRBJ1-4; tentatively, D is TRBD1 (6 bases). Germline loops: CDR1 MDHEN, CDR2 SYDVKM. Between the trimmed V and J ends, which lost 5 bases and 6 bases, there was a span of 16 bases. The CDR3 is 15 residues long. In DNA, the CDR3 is TGTGCCAGCAGTCCAGCCGGGACATGGGATGAAAAACTGTTTTTT. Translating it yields CASSPAGTWDEKLFF. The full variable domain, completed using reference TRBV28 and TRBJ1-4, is DVKVTQSSRYLVKRTGEKVFLECVQDMDHENMFWYRQDPGLGLRLIYFSYDVKMKEKGDIPEGYSVSREKKERFSLILESASTNQTSMYLCASSPAGTWDEKLFFGSGTQLSVL.

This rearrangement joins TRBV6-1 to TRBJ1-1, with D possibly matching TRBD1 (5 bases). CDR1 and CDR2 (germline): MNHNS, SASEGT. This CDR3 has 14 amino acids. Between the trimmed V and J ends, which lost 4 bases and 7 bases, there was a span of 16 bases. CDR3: CASSALGRKIEAFF. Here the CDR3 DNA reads TGTGCCAGCAGTGCATTGGGACGTAAGATTGAAGCTTTCTTT.

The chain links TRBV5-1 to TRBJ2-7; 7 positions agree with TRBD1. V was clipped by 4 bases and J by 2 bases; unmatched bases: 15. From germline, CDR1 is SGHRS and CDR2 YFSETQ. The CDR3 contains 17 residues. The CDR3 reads CASSLEGLGQGAYEQYF. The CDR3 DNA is TGCGCCAGCAGCCTGGAAGGGTTGGGGCAGGGGGCCTACGAGCAGTACTTC. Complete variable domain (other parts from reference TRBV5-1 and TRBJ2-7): KAGVTQTPRYLIKTRGQQVTLSCSPISGHRSVSWYQQTPGQGLQFLFEYFSETQRNKGNFPGRFSGRQFSNSRSEMNVSTLELGDSALYLCASSLEGLGQGAYEQYFGPGTRLTVT.

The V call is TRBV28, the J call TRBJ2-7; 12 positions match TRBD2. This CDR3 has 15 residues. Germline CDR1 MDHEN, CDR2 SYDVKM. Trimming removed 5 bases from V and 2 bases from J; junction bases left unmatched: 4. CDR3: CASSPTSGSPYEQYF. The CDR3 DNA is TGTGCCAGCAGTCCGACTAGCGGGAGTCCCTACGAGCAGTACTTC.

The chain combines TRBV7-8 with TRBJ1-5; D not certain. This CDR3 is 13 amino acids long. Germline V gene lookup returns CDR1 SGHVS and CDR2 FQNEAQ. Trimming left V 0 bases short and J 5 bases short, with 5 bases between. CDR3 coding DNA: TGTGCCAGCAGCTTAGCGCTGGATCAGCCCCAGCATTTT. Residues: CASSLALDQPQHF.

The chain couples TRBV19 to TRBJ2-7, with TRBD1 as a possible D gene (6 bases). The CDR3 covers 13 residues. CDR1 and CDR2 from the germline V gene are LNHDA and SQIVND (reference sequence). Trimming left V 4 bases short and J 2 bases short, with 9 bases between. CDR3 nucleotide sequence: TGTGCCAGTAGTACGAGGACAGCCTACGAGCAGTACTTC. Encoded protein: CASSTRTAYEQYF. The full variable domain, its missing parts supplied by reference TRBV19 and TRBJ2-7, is DGGITQSPKYLFRKEGQNVTLSCEQNLNHDAMYWYRQDPGQGLRLIYYSQIVNDFQKGDIAEGYSVSREKKESFPLTVTSAQKNPTAFYLCASSTRTAYEQYFGPGTRLTVT.

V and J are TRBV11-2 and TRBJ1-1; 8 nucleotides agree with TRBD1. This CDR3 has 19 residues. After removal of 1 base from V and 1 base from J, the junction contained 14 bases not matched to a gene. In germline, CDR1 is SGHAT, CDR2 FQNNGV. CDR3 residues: CASSLVPQGVPITNTEAFF. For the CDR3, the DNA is TGTGCCAGCAGCTTAGTTCCACAGGGGGTCCCCATCACGAACACTGAAGCTTTCTTT.